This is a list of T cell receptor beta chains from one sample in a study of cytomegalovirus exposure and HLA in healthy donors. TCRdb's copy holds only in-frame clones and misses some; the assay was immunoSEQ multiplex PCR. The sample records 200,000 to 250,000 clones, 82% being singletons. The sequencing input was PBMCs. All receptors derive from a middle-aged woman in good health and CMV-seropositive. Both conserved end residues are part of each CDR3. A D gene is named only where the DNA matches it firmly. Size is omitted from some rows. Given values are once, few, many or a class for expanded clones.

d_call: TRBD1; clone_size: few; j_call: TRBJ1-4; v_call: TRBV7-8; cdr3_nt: TGTGCCAGCAGCTTAGGAAGGGGACAGTTTAATGAAAAACTGTTTTTT; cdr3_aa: CASSLGRGQFNEKLFF
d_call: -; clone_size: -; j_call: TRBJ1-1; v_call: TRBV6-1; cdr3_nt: TGTGCCAGCTTTGTAAGAGAGAACACTGAAGCTTTCTTT; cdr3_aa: CASFVRENTEAFF
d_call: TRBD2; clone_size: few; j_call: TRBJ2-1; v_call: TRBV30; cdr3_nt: TGTGCCTGGAGCCGGGGGGGCAATGAGCAGTTCTTC; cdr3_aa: CAWSRGGNEQFF
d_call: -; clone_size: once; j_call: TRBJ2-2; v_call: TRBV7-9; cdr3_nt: TGTGCCAGCAGCTTGGGCCCGACCGGGGAGCTGTTTTTT; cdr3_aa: CASSLGPTGELFF
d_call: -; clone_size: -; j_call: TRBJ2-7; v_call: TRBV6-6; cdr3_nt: TGTGCCAGCAGTTACGAGACAGGTTATCGGTACTTC; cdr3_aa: CASSYETGYRYF
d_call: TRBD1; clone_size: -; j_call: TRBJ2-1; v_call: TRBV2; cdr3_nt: TGTGCCAGCAGTGAGGACAGGCCCAATGAGCAGTTCTTC; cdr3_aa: CASSEDRPNEQFF
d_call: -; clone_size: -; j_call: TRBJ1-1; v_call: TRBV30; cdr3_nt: TGTGCCTGGAGTCGGGCGCCATTGGAAGGGGCGGCTGAAGCTTTCTTT; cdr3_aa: CAWSRAPLEGAAEAFF
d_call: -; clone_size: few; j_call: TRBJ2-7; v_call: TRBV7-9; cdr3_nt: TGTGCCAGCAGCTTCCAGGGCCACGTGGGATACGAGCAGTACTTC; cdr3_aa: CASSFQGHVGYEQYF
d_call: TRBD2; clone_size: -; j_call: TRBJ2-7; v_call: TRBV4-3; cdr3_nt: TGCGCCAGCAGCCAAGATGTGCGGCGGGAGGCTGCCTACGAGCAGTACTTC; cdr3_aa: CASSQDVRREAAYEQYF
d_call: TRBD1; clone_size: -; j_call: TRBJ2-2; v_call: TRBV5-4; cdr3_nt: TGTGCCAGCAGCTTAGCCCGACAGGGTAGTAACGGGGAGCTGTTTTTT; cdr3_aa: CASSLARQGSNGELFF
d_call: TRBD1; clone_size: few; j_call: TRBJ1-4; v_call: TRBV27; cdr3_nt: TGTGCCAGCAGTTCACCAGGGGGCGAGACTAATGAAAAACTGTTTTTT; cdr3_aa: CASSSPGGETNEKLFF
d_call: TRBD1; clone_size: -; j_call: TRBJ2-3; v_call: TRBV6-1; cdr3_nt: TGTGCCAGCGGCGGGACAGGGGCAGATACGCAGTATTTT; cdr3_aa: CASGGTGADTQYF
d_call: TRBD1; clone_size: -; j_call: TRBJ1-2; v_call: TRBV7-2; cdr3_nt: TGTGCCAGCAGCCCCGGACAGGTCAACTATGGCTACACCTTC; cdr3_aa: CASSPGQVNYGYTF
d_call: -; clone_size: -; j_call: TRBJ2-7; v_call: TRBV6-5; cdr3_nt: TGTGCCAGCAGTTACTCGCCCCGTACTAACGAGCAGTACTTC; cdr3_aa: CASSYSPRTNEQYF
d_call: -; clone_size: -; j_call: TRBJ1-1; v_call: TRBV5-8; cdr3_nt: TGTGCCAGCAGCTCCCGGGTTTCGAACACTGAAGCTTTCTTT; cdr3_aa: CASSSRVSNTEAFF
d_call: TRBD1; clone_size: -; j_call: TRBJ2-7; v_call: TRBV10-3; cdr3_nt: TGTGCCATCAGTGAGCGGACAGGGAACAACGAGCAGTACTTC; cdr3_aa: CAISERTGNNEQYF
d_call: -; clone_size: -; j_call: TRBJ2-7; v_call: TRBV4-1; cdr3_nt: TGCGCCAGCAGCCGCATTCCAGGGGAGCAGTACTTC; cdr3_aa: CASSRIPGEQYF
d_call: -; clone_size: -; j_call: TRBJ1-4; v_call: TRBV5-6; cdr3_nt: TGTGCCAGCAGCTTGAGAACCAGGCTTAGGACTAATGAAAAACTGTTTTTT; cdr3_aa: CASSLRTRLRTNEKLFF
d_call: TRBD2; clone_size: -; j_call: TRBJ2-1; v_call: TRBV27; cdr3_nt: TGTGCCAGCAGTTCCGGGACTAGCGGCTACAATGAGCAGTTCTTC; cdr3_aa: CASSSGTSGYNEQFF
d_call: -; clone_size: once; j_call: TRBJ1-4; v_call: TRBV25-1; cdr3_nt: TGTGCCAGCAGTGACAATTCCCAGGCAGGTCTGGGTGAAAAACTGTTTTTT; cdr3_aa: CASSDNSQAGLGEKLFF
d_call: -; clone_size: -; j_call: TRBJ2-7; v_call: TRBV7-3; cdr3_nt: TGTGCCAGCAGCTTGGGACAATTCTCCTACGAGCAGTACTTC; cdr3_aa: CASSLGQFSYEQYF
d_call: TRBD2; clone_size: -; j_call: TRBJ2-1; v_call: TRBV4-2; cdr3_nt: TGTGCCAGCAGGCAAGGGTCGGGAGGGGTATACAATGAGCAGTTCTTC; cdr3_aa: CASRQGSGGVYNEQFF
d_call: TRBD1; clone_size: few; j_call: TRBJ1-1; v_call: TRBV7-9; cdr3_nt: TGTGCCAGCAGCTTAACAGGGGAAGGTGCTTTCTTT; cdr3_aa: CASSLTGEGAFF
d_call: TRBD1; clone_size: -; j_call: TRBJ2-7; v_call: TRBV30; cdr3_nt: TGTGCCTACTCCGGGACAGGGGGCGACGAGCAGTACTTC; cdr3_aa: CAYSGTGGDEQYF
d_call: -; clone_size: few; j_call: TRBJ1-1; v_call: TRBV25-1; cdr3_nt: TGTGCCAGCAGATCCAGGGTGGGCACTGAAGCTTTCTTT; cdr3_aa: CASRSRVGTEAFF
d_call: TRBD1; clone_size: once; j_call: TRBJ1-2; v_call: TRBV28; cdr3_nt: TGTGCCAGCAGTCAGGGGGCAGGAGGCTACACCTTC; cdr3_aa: CASSQGAGGYTF
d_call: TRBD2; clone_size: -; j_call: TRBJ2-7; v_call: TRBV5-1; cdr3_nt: TGCGCCAGCAGCCCTTGGGTGGGACTAGCGGGACTAAAAGGAGGCTACGAGCAGTACTTC; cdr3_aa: CASSPWVGLAGLKGGYEQYF
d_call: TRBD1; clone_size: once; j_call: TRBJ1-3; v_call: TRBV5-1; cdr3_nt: TGCGCCAGCAGCTTGAGGACGGGACAGGGCATCATATATTTT; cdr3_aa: CASSLRTGQGIIYF